This TCR beta chain was captured by sequencing in a study of blood T cell repertoires in COVID-19. Whole-study context: Some COVID-19 samples were acute and others convalescent; all came from the United States, Italy and Spain. From T cells, B-cell-depleted T cells, or PBMCs came the material, which was cDNA or gDNA.

Using immunoSEQ multiplex PCR, the repertoire was profiled, and TCRdb retains in-frame clones only, with some absent. The sample has roughly 130,000 clones; just under 85% are singletons. Grouping used clinical history reported by participants in a survey and questionnaire. The TCR was taken from a woman aged 45-59 years with acute COVID-19. Sequencing used PBMCs or T cells enriched from blood (not recorded which).

CDR3 nucleotide sequence: TGCGCCAGCAGTGGGGGCGGCACCGGGGAGCTGTTTTTT. Protein sequence: CASSGGGTGELFF. The chain employs TRBV10-1 and TRBJ2-2; D perhaps matches TRBD1 (5 bases). There are 13 residues in the CDR3. Per germline, CDR1 WNHNN and CDR2 SYGVQD (reference sequence). Trimming took off 4 bases at V and 4 bases at J, with 7 bases between the two ends.